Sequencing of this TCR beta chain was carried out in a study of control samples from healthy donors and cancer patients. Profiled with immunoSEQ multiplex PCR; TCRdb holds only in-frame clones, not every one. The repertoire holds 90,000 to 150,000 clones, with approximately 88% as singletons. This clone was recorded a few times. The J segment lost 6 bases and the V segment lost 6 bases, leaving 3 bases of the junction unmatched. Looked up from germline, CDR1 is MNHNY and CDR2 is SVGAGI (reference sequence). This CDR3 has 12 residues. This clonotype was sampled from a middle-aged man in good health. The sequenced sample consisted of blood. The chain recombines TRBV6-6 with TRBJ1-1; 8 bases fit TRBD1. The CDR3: CASSRQGSEAFF. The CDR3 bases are TGTGCCAGCAGCCGACAGGGGTCTGAAGCTTTCTTT.